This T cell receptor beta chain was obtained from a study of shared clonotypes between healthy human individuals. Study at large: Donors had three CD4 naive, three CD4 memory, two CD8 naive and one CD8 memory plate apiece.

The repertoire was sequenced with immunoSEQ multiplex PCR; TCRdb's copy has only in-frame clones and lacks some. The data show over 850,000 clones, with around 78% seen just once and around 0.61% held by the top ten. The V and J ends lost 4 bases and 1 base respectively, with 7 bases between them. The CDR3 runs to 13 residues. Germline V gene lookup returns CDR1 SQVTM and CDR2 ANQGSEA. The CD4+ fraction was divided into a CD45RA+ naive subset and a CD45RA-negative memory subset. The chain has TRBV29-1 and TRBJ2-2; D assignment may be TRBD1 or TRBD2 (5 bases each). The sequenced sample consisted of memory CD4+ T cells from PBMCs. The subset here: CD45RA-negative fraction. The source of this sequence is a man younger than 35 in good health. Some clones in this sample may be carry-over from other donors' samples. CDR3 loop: CSVAGRNTGELFF. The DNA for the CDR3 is TGCAGCGTTGCGGGGCGGAACACCGGGGAGCTGTTTTTT.